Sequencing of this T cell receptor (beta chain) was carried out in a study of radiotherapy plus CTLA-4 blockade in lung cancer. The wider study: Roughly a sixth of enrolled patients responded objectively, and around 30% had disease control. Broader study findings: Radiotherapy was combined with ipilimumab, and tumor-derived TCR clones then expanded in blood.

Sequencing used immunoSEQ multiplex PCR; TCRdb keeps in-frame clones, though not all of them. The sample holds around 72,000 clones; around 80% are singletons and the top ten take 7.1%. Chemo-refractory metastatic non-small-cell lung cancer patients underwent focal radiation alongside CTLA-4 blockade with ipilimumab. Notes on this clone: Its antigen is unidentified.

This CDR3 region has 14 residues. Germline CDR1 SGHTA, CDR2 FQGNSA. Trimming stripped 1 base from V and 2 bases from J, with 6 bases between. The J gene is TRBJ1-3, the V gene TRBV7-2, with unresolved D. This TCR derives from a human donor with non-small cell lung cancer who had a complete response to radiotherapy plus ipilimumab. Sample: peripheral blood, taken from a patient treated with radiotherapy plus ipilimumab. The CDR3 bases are TGTGCCAGCAGCTTAGGATCGCCTGGAAACACCATATATTTT. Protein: CASSLGSPGNTIYF.